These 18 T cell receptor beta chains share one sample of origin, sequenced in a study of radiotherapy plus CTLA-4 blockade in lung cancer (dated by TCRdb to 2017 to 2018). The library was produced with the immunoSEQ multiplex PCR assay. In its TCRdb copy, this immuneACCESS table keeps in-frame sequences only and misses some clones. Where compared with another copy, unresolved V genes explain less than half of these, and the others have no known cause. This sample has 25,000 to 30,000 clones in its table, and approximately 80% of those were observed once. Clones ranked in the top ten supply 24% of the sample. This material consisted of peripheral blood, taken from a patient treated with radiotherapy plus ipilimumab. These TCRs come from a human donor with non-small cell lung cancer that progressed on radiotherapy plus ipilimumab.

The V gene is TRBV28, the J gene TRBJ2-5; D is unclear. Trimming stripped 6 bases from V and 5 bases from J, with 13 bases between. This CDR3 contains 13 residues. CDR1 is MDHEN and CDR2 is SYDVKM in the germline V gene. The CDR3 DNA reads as TGTGCCAGCAGCTACCGATCTGGGGAGACCCAGTACTTC. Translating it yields CASSYRSGETQYF.

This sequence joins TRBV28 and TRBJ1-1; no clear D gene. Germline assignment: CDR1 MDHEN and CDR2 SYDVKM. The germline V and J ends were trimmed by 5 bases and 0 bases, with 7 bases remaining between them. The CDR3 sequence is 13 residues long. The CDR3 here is CASSLPVNTEAFF. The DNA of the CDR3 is TGTGCCAGCAGTCTACCGGTGAACACTGAAGCTTTCTTT.

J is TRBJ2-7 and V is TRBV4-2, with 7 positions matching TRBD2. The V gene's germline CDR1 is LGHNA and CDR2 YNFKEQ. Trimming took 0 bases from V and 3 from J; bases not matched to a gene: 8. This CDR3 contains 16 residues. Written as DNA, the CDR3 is TGTGCCAGCAGCCAAGATTCTCTAGCGGAACACTACGAGCAGTACTTC. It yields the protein CASSQDSLAEHYEQYF.

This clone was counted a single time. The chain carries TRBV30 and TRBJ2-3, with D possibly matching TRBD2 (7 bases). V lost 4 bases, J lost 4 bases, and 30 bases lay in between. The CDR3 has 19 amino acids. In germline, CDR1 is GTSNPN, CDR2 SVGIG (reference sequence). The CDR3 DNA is TGTGCCTGGAAGATGGCGGGGGCCGCCCAGGATAGGCTCCCAGATACGCAGTATTTT. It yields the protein CAWKMAGAAQDRLPDTQYF. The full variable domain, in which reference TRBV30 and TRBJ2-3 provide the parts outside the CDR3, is SQTIHQWPATLVQPVGSPLSLECTVEGTSNPNLYWYRQAAGRGLQLLFYSVGIGQISSEVPQNLSASRPQDRQFILSSKKLLLSDSGFYLCAWKMAGAAQDRLPDTQYFGPGTRLTVL.

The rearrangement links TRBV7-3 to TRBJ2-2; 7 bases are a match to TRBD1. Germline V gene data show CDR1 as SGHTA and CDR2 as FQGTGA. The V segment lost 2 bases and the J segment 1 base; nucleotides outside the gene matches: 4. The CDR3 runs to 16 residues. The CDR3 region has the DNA TGTGCCAGCAGCTTATCTGGGACAGAGAACACCGGGGAGCTGTTTTTT. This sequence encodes CASSLSGTENTGELFF.

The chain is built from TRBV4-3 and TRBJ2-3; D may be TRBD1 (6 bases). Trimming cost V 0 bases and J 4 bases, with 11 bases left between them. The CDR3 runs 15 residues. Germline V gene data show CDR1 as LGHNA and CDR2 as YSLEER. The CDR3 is CASSQEDRTADTQYF. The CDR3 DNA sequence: TGCGCCAGCAGCCAAGAGGACAGAACGGCAGATACGCAGTATTTT.

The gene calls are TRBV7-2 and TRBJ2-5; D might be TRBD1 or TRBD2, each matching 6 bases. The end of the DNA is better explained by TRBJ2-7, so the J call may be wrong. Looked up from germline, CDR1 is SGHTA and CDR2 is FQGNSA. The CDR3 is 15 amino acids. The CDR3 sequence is CASSSRAGEAYEQYF. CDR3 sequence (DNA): TGTGCCAGCAGCTCCAGGGCAGGGGAGGCCTACGAGCAGTACTTC.

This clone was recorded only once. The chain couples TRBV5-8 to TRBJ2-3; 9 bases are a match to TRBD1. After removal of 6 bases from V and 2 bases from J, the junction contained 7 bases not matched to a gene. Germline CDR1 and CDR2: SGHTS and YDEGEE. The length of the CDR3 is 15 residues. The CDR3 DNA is TGTGCCAGCAAGGGACAGGGCCCACTCACAGATACGCAGTATTTT. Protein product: CASKGQGPLTDTQYF.

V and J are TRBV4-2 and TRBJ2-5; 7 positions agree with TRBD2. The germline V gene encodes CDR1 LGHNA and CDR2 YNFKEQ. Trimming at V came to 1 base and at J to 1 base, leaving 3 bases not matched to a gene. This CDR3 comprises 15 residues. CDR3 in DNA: TGTGCCAGCAGCCAAGGGGGGGGGACCCAAGAGACCCAGTACTTC. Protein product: CASSQGGGTQETQYF.

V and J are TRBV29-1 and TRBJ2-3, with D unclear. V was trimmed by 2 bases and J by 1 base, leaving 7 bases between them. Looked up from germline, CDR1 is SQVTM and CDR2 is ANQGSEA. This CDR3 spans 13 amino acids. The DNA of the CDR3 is TGCAGCGTTGAAAGGCAGGGCACAGATACGCAGTATTTT. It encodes CSVERQGTDTQYF.

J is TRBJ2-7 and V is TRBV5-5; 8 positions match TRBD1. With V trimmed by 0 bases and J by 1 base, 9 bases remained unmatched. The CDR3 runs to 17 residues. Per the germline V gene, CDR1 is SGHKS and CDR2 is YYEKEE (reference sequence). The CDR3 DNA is TGTGCCAGCAGCTTGGGGACAGGGTCTTACCTTTCCTACGAGCAGTACTTC. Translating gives CASSLGTGSYLSYEQYF.

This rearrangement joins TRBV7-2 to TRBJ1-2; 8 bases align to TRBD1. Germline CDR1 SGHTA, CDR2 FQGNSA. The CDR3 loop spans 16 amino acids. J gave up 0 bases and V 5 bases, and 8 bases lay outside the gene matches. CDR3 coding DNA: TGTGCCAGCAGCCCCTATCCGGGACAGGCTAACTATGGCTACACCTTC. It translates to CASSPYPGQANYGYTF.

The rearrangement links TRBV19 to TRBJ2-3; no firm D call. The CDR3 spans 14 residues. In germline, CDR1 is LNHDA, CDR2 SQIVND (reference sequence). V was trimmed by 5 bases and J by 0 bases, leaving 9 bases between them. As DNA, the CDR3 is TGTGCCAGTAGTGCCGGGTTCAGCACAGATACGCAGTATTTT. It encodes CASSAGFSTDTQYF.

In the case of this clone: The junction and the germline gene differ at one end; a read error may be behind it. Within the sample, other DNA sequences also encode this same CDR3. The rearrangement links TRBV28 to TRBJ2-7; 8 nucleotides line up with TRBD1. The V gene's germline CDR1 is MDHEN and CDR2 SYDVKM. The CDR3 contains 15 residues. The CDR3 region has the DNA TGTGCCAGCAGTTTCGACAGGGGATTCTCCTACGAGCAGTATTTC. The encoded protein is CASSFDRGFSYEQYF.

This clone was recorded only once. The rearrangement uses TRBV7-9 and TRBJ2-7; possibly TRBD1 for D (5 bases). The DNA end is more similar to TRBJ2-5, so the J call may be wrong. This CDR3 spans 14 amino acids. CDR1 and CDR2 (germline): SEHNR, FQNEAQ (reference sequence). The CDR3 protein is CASRGPTYQETQYF. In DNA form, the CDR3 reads TGTGCCAGCAGGGGGCCAACGTACCAAGAGACCCAGTACTTC.

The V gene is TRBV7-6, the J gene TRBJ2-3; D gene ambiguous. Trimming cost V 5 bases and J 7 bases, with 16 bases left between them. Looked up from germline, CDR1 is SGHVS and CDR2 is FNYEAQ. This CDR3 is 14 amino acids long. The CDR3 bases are TGTGCCAGCAGCCCTGGGCCCGATACCCATACGCAGTATTTT. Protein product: CASSPGPDTHTQYF.

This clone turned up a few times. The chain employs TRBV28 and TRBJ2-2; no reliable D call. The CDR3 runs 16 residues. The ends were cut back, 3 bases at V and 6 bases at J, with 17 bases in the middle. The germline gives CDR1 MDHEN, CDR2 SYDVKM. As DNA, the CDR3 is TGTGCCAGCAGTTTGGGCCCCTTTAGTCTGCCCGGGGAGCTGTTTTTT. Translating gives CASSLGPFSLPGELFF.

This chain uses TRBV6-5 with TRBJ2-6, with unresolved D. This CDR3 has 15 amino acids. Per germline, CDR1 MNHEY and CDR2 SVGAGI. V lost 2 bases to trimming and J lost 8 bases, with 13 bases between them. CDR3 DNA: TGTGCCAGCAGTTACAACTCTCAAGAACCCAACGTCCTGACTTTC. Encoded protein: CASSYNSQEPNVLTF.